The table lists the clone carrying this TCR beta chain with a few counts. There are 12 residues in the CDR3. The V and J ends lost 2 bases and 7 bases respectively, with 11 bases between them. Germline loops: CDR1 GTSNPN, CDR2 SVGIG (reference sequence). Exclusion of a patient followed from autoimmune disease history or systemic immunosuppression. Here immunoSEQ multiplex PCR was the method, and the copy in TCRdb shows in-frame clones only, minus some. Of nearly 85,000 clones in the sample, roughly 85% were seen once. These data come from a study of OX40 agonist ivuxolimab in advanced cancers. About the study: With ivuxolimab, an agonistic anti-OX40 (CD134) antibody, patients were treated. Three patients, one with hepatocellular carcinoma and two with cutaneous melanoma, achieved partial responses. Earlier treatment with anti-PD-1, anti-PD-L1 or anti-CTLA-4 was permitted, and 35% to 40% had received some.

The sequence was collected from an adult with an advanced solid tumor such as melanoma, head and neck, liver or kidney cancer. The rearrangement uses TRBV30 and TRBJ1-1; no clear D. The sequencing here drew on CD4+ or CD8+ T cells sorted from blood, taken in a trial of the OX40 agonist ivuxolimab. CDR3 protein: CAWSLLTHEAFF. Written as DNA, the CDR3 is TGTGCCTGGAGTTTATTGACCCATGAAGCTTTCTTT. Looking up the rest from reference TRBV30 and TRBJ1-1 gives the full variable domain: SQTIHQWPATLVQPVGSPLSLECTVEGTSNPNLYWYRQAAGRGLQLLFYSVGIGQISSEVPQNLSASRPQDRQFILSSKKLLLSDSGFYLCAWSLLTHEAFFGQGTRLTVV.